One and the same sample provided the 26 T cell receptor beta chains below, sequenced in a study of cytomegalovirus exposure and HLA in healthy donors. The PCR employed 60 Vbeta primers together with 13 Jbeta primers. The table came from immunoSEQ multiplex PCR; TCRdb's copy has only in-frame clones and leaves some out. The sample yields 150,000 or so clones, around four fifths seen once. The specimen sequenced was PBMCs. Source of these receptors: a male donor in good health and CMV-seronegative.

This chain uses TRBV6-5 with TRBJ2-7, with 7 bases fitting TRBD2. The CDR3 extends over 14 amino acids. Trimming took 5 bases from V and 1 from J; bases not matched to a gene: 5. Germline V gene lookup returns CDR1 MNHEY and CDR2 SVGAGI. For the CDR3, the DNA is TGTGCCAGCAGTAGATCCGGGGGGTCCTACGAGCAGTACTTC. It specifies CASSRSGGSYEQYF.

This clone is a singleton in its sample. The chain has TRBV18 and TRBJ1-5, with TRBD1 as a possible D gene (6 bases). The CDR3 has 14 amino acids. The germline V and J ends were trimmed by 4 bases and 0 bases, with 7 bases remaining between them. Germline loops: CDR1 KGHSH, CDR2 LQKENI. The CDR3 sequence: CASSRDNSNQPQHF. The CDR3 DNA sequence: TGTGCCAGCTCACGGGACAATAGCAATCAGCCCCAGCATTTT.

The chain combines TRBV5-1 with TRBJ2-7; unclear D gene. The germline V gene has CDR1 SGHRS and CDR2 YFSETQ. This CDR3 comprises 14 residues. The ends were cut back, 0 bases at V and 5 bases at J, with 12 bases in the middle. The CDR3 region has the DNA TGCGCCAGCAGCTTGGCCAGGATCTCTAACGAGCAGTACTTC. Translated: CASSLARISNEQYF.

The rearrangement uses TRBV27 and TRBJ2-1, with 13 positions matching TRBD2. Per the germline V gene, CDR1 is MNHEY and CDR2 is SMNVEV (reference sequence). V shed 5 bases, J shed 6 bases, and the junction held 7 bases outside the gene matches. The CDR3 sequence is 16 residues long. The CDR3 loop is CASSIRLAGGSNEQFF. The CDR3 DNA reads TGTGCCAGCAGTATACGACTAGCGGGGGGCTCCAATGAGCAGTTCTTC.

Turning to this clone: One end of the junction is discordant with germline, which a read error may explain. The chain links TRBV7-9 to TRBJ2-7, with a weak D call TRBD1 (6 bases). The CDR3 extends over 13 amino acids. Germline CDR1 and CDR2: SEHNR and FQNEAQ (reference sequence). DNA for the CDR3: TGTTCCAGCAGTTATCAGGGGACCTACGAGCAGTACTTC. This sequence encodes CSSSYQGTYEQYF.

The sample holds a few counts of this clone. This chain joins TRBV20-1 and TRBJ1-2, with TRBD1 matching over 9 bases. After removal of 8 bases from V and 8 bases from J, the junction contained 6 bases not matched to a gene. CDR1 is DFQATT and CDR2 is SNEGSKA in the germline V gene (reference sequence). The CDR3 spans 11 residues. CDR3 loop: CSLQGAGGYTF. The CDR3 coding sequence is TGCAGTTTACAGGGGGCGGGCGGCTACACCTTC.

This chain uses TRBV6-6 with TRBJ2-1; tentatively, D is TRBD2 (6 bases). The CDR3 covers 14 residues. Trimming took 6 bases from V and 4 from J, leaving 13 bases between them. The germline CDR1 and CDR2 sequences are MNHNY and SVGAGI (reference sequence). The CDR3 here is CASSFSAGYNEQFF. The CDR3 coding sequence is TGTGCCAGCAGCTTCTCGGCGGGATACAATGAGCAGTTCTTC.

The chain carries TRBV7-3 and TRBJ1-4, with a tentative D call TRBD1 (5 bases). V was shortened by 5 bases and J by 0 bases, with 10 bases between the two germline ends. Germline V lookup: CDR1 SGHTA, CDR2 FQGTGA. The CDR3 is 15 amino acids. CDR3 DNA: TGTGCCAGCAGCCCCGTGACAGCAACTAATGAAAAACTGTTTTTT. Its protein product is CASSPVTATNEKLFF.

In nucleotides, the CDR3 is TGTGCCAGCAGCGTGGGCCTAGCGGGGGGGCTGGGTCGCGAGACCCAGTACTTC. Its protein product is CASSVGLAGGLGRETQYF. The chain recombines TRBV9 with TRBJ2-5; 12 nucleotides line up with TRBD2. Trimming removed 2 bases from V and 5 bases from J; junction bases left unmatched: 13. The germline V gene encodes CDR1 SGDLS and CDR2 YYNGEE. The CDR3 is 18 residues long.

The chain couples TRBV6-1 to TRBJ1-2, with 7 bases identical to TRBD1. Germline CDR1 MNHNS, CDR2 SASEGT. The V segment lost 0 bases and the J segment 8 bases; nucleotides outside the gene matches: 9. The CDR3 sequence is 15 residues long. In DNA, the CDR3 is TGTGCCAGCAGTGAAGCTGTTTTAGGGGGCTGGGGCTACACCTTC. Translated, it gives CASSEAVLGGWGYTF.

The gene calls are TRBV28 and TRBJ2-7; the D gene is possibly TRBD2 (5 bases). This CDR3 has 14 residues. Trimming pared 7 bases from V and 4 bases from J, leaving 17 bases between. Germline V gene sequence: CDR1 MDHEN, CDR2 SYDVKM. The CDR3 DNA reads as TGTGCCAGCACCATGGACCGGGGTCGTTACGAGCAGTACTTC. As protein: CASTMDRGRYEQYF.

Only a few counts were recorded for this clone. The CDR3 protein is CASSPGTGLNTEAFF. DNA for the CDR3: TGTGCCAGCAGTCCCGGGACAGGGCTGAACACTGAAGCTTTCTTT. The chain combines TRBV28 with TRBJ1-1, with 9 positions matching TRBD1. Germline lookup yields CDR1 MDHEN and CDR2 SYDVKM. J gave up 0 bases and V 5 bases, and 4 bases lay outside the gene matches. The CDR3 contains 15 residues.

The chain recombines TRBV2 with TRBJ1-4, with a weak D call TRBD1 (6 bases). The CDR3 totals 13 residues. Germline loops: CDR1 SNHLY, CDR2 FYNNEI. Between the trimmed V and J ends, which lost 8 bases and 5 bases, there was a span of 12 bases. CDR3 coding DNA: TGTGCCAGCCGTAAGGACAGAAATGAAAAACTGTTTTTT. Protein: CASRKDRNEKLFF.

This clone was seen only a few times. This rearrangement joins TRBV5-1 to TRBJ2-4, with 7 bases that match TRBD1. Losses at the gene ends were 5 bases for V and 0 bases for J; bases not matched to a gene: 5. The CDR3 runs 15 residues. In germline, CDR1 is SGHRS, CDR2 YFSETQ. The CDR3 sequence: CASRSDRLAKNIQYF. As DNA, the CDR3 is TGCGCCAGCAGATCGGACAGGTTAGCCAAAAACATTCAGTACTTC.

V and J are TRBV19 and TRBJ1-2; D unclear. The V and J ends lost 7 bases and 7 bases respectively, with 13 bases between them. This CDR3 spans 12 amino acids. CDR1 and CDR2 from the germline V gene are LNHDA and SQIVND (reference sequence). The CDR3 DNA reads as TGTGCCAGTAAAGAGGGAACGGCTGGCTACACCTTC. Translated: CASKEGTAGYTF.

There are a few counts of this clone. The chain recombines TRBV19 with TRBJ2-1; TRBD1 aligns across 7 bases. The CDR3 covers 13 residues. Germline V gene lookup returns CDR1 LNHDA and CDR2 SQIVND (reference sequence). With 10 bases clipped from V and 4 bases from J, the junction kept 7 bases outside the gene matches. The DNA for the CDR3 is TGTGCCACTAGGACAGGTTCTTACAATGAGCAGTTCTTC. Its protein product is CATRTGSYNEQFF.

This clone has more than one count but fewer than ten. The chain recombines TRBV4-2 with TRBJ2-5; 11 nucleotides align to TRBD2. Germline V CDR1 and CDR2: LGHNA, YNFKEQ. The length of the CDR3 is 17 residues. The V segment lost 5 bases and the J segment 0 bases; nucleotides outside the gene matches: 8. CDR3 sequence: CASSVGLADNYQETQYF. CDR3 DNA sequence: TGTGCCAGCAGCGTGGGACTAGCGGACAACTACCAAGAGACCCAGTACTTC.

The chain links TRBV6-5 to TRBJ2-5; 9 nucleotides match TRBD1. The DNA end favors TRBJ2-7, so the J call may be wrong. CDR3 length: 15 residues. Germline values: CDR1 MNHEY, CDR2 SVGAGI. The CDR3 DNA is TGTGCCAGCAGAATAAGGGACAGGGCGACCTACGAGCAGTACTTC. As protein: CASRIRDRATYEQYF.

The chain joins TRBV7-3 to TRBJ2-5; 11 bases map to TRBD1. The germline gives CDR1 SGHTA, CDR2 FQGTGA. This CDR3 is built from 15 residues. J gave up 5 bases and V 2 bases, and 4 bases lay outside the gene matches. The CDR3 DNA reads TGTGCCAGCAGCTTAGGACAGGGGGCGAGTGAGACCCAGTACTTC. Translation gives CASSLGQGASETQYF.

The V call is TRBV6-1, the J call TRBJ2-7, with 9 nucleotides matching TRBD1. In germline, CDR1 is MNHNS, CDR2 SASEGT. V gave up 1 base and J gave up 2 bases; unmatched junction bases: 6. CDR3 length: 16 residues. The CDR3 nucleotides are TGTGCCAGCAGTGAAGGGCGGGGACAGGGCGCCTACGAGCAGTACTTC. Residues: CASSEGRGQGAYEQYF.

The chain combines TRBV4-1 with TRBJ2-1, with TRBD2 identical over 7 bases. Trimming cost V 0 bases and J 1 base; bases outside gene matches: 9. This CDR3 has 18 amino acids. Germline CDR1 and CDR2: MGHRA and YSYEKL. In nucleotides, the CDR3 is TGCGCCAGCAGCCAAGATCCCCGACTAGCCCTATCCTACAATGAGCAGTTCTTC. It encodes CASSQDPRLALSYNEQFF.

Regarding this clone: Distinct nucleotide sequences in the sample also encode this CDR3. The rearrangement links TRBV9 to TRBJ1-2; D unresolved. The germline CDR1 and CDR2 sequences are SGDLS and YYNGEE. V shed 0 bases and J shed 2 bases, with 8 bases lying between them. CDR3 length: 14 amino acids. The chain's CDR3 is CASSVDSGNYGYTF. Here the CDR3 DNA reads TGTGCCAGCAGCGTAGATTCTGGCAACTATGGCTACACCTTC.

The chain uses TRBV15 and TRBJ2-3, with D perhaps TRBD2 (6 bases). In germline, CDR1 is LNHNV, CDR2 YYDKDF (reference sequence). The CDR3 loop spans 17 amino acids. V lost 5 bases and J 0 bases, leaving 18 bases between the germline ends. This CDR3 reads CATSVSRGLFSTDTQYF. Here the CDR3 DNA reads TGTGCCACCAGCGTGAGTCGGGGACTCTTCAGCACAGATACGCAGTATTTT.

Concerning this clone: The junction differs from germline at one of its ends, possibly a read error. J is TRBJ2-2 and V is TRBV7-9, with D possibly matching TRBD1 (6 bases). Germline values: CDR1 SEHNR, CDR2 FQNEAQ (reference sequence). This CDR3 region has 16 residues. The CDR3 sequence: CSSSSIRTENTGELFF. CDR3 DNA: TGTTCCAGCAGCTCAATAAGGACAGAGAACACCGGGGAGCTGTTTTTT.

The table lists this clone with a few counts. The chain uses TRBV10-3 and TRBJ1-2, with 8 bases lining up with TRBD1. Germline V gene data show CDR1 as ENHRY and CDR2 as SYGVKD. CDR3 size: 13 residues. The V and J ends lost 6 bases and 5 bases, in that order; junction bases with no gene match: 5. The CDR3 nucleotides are TGTGCCATCAGCGGGGACAGGATTTATGGCTACACCTTC. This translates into CAISGDRIYGYTF.

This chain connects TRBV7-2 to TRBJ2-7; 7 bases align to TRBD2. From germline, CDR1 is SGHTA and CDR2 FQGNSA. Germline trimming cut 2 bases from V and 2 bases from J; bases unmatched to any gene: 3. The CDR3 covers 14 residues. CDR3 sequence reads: CASSLMGGAYEQYF. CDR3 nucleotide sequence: TGTGCCAGCAGCTTAATGGGGGGGGCCTACGAGCAGTACTTC.